This T cell receptor (beta chain) was recovered during a study of glioma-infiltrating T cells. Using RNA template, CDR3s of TCR alpha and beta were amplified with iRepertoire arm-PCR. TCRdb independently ran MiXCR on the multiplex PCR reads; one entry per CDR3 protein. Found here are more than 85,000 distinct CDR3 sequences, under 30% of them singletons; the top ten hold about 30%. The germline gives CDR1 MNHEY, CDR2 SVGEGT. Trimming cost V 5 bases and J 0 bases; bases outside gene matches: 1. This CDR3 is 13 amino acids long. Overall study results and limits: Tissue-blood divergence was below expectation in non-neoplastic patients, above in gliomas.

This clonotype was observed many times. No antigen is known for it. This chain connects TRBV6-2 or TRBV6-3 to TRBJ2-7, with TRBD2 matching over 7 bases. The sequenced material came from glioma tissue, nonneoplastic brain tissue, or PBMCs (not recorded which). The TCR was taken from a human donor with low-grade glioma or glioblastoma, undergoing nonglioma brain surgery, or in good health (not recorded which). The CDR3: CASSRDYSYEQYF. The CDR3 DNA sequence: TGTGCCAGCAGTCGGGACTACTCCTACGAGCAGTACTTC.